The T cell receptor beta chain under discussion was sequenced for a study of blood T cell repertoires in COVID-19. Sequencing used immunoSEQ multiplex PCR; TCRdb keeps in-frame clones, though not all of them. This repertoire shows about 260,000 clones, around 86% found once; its top ten account for about 1.6%. The sample was peripheral blood. The sequence was collected from a woman in her forties who had recovered from COVID-19.

The CDR3 sequence is CASSLDSLSEAFF. In DNA, the CDR3 is TGTGCCAGCAGCTTAGACAGTCTTTCTGAAGCTTTCTTT. The chain employs TRBV7-8 and TRBJ1-1, with D hard to call. The ends were cut back, 1 base at V and 6 bases at J, with 9 bases in the middle. Germline-derived CDR1 and CDR2 are SGHVS and FQNEAQ. This CDR3 comprises 13 residues.